The 7 T cell receptor beta chains below come from one sample, sequenced in a study of OX40 agonist ivuxolimab in advanced cancers. Sequenced by immunoSEQ multiplex PCR; TCRdb stores in-frame clones only, minus some. Seen here are about 55,000 clones, 80% observed once, and the top ten hold less than 4.5%. The sequencing used CD4+ or CD8+ T cells sorted from blood, collected in a trial of the OX40 agonist ivuxolimab. The receptor set was obtained from an adult with an advanced solid tumor such as melanoma, head and neck, liver or kidney cancer.

This clone showed up just a few times. The CDR3 nucleotides read TGTGCCAGCAGCTTAGGCAATTCACCCCTCCACTTT. Amino acid sequence: CASSLGNSPLHF. The chain links TRBV7-2 to TRBJ1-6, with D uncertain. Trimming left V 1 base short and J 7 bases short, with 2 bases between. Germline V gene data show CDR1 as SGHTA and CDR2 as FQGNSA. The CDR3 sequence is 12 residues long. Based on the CDR3 plus reference TRBV7-2 and TRBJ1-6, the full variable domain is GAGVSQSPSNKVTEKGKDVELRCDPISGHTALYWYRQSLGQGLEFLIYFQGNSAPDKSGLPSDRFSAERTGGSVSTLTIQRTQQEDSAVYLCASSLGNSPLHFGNGTRLTVT.

The rearrangement joins TRBV10-3 to TRBJ1-6; D unresolved. The CDR3 has 15 amino acids. Germline V gene data show CDR1 as ENHRY and CDR2 as SYGVKD. Trimming removed 0 bases from V and 3 bases from J, with 6 bases in between. CDR3 loop: CAISESEHYNSPLHF. The CDR3 coding sequence is TGTGCCATCAGTGAGTCCGAACACTATAATTCACCCCTCCACTTT.

The rearrangement links TRBV7-2 to TRBJ2-5; 13 bases are shared with TRBD2. Germline V gene lookup returns CDR1 SGHTA and CDR2 FQGNSA. V gave up 5 bases and J gave up 5 bases; unmatched junction bases: 5. The CDR3 spans 15 residues. CDR3 sequence: CASSPRTSGSETQYF. The CDR3 nucleotides are TGTGCCAGCAGCCCCCGGACTAGCGGGAGCGAGACCCAGTACTTC.

The rearrangement joins TRBV19 to TRBJ1-1; D unclear. V was clipped by 3 bases and J by 0 bases, with 8 bases between them. Germline CDR1 is LNHDA and CDR2 is SQIVND (reference sequence). This CDR3 is 14 amino acids long. The CDR3: CASSITDLNTEAFF. In DNA, the CDR3 is TGTGCCAGTAGTATCACAGACCTGAACACTGAAGCTTTCTTT.

The chain has TRBV2 and TRBJ2-1, with TRBD2 matching 10 bases. The CDR3 spans 16 residues. V dropped 7 bases and J dropped 4; count of bases not matched to a gene: 10. The germline CDR1 and CDR2 sequences are SNHLY and FYNNEI. In nucleotides, the CDR3 is TGTGCCAGCACTCTTGACGAGCGGGAGGGGTACAATGAGCAGTTCTTC. Its translation: CASTLDEREGYNEQFF.

The chain uses TRBV18 and TRBJ1-2; 7 nucleotides match TRBD1. In germline, CDR1 is KGHSH, CDR2 LQKENI. The CDR3 has 16 residues. J was trimmed by 2 bases and V by 4 bases; bases with no gene match: 10. DNA of the CDR3: TGTGCCAGCTCACTCGACTCAGGGGGAAGAAACTATGGCTACACCTTC. This codes for CASSLDSGGRNYGYTF.

The chain employs TRBV7-9 and TRBJ2-5; tentatively, D is TRBD2 (6 bases). Between the trimmed V and J ends, which lost 5 bases and 5 bases, there was a span of 15 bases. Germline assignment: CDR1 SEHNR and CDR2 FQNEAQ (reference sequence). CDR3 size: 14 residues. CDR3 residues: CASSVAIGGETQYF. The CDR3 DNA reads TGTGCCAGCAGCGTCGCGATAGGAGGGGAGACCCAGTACTTC. The variable domain in full, with the rest retrieved from reference TRBV7-9 and TRBJ2-5, is DTGVSQNPRHKITKRGQNVTFRCDPISEHNRLYWYRQTLGQGPEFLTYFQNEAQLEKSRLLSDRFSAERPKGSFSTLEIQRTEQGDSAMYLCASSVAIGGETQYFGPGTRLLVL.